This TCR beta chain was sequenced in a study of tumor and adjacent non-tumor tissue in lung cancer (dated by TCRdb to between 2017 and 2018). Study-level background: The cohort included about a dozen adenocarcinoma, 2 squamous cell carcinoma and 1 small cell lung cancer patients. Among the 15 or so patients, ages ranged from about 31 to 76 years, roughly ten were men and 5 were women, and disease was TNM stage I to III. In total, sequencing yielded 125,075,908 productive TCRbeta reads, which works out to an average of around 3.9 million reads per sample. Bulk TCRbeta repertoires were compared between lung tumor tissue and matched distant non-tumor lung tissue obtained from 15 or so lung cancer patients. TCRbeta CDR3 sequencing was performed on roughly 32 paired specimens, with one tumor sample and one normal lung sample collected per patient.

The CDR3 runs 14 residues from the cysteine to the phenylalanine. Only the CDR3 part of the read is kept: 42 bases, read in frame from the first base. CDR1 and CDR2, per the germline V gene, are SGHDT and YYEEEE. Library generation was performed with multiplex PCR. For sequencing, an Illumina HiSeq 2500 was employed. TCRbeta libraries were constructed through three rounds of nested PCR with primers (Table S4) according to protocols adapted from ARM-PCR. Before sequencing, PCR products of 200-500 bp were excised from the gel and purified with the QIAquick gel extraction kit. The paper's data handling went like this. Reads were cleaned with Trimmomatic, merged with FLASH into complete CDR3 sequences, and assigned to V(D)J germline segments with MiTCR. Clonal diversity was calculated as the inverse Simpson's index using VDJtools. A read counted as productive if the sequence was in-frame and lacked a premature stop codon. TCRdb trimmed the raw reads at Q25, called clones with MiXCR and kept productive beta chains. Each CDR3 protein appears once, grouped with its most common genes and DNA. TCRdb's processing, not the authors' own work, is the source of the V and J calls. The table for this sample lists roughly 120,000 distinct CDR3 sequences; more than 60% of them were counted only once. Clones ranked in the top ten supply 30% to 45% of the sample.

RNA was extracted from bulk unsorted tissue and checked for quality with a NanoDrop ND-1000 and an Agilent 2100. Donors were newly diagnosed lung cancer patients admitted for thoracic surgery in China between August and November 2014, without prior chemotherapy. Patients who had received previous radiotherapy or chemotherapy, or who had another concurrent cancer, were excluded from the study. Surgical tissue pieces of 1-2 cm3 were preserved in RNAlater solution and were kept at -80 degrees C until use. Study-wide conclusions, independent of this receptor: Significantly higher TCR diversity (inverse Simpson) was observed in tumor tissue than in normal lung tissue (approximately 400 vs 170, P = 0.0075, Mann-Whitney U test). The methods do not name the sequencing platform or mention unique molecular identifiers. Because peripheral blood was not sequenced, the blood TCRbeta repertoires of the lung cancer patients in the study went unexamined. Younger patients had significantly higher TCR diversity, and higher tumor TCR diversity was associated with shorter overall and disease-free survival. In normal lung, the top 100 clones accounted for a significantly larger cumulative share of the repertoire than in tumor tissue. Only roughly 16 patients were included in the cohort, and the need for larger samples and more detailed clinical data was noted by the authors.

Points on this clonotype: Its recognized antigen is unknown. Just one base apart from a much larger clone, this may be a read error.

Recombination linked TRBV5-6 to TRBJ2-5; there is no confident call for the D gene. The sequenced material came from lung tumor tissue. This clonotype was sampled from a woman in her sixties with non-small cell lung cancer. The DNA sequence follows: TGTGCCAGCAGCCCCACTGCGGCCGAAGAGGCCCAGTACTTC. Translated, this gives CASSPTAAEEAQYF.